The rows below give T cell receptor beta chains drawn from one sample of a study of T cells in Graves' hyperthyroidism and ophthalmopathy. MiXCR, run by TCRdb on the multiplex PCR reads, gives a single entry per CDR3 protein. The data contain 560,000 or so distinct CDR3 sequences, just over 45% of them singletons. The specimen sequenced was peripheral blood or thyroid tissue (not recorded which). These TCRs come from a woman between 18 and 30 years old with Graves' hyperthyroidism. CDR3s include the opening cysteine and the closing phenylalanine or tryptophan. The D gene is left open where the match is weak. Not all rows give a size; the values are once, few, many and, for expanded clones, a class.

CDR3: CASSYLVDTEAFF
DNA: TGTGCCAGCAGTTACTTGGTTGACACTGAAGCTTTCTTT
J: TRBJ1-1
size: .
D: .
V: TRBV6-5

CDR3: CASSDTGGSGETQYF
DNA: TGTGCCAGCAGTGATACAGGGGGGAGCGGGGAGACCCAGTACTTC
J: TRBJ2-5
size: .
D: TRBD1
V: TRBV2

CDR3: CASSSSPSGQGSGYTF
DNA: TGTGCCAGCAGCTCCTCGCCTTCGGGACAGGGTTCTGGCTACACCTTC
J: TRBJ1-2
size: few
D: TRBD1
V: TRBV7-2

CDR3: CSVGLAGGRFAEQYF
DNA: TGCAGCGTTGGCCTAGCGGGAGGGCGGTTCGCCGAGCAGTACTTC
J: TRBJ2-7
size: many
D: TRBD2
V: TRBV29-1

CDR3: CSAREGGGTEAFF
DNA: TGCAGTGCTAGAGAGGGTGGGGGCACTGAAGCTTTCTTT
J: TRBJ1-1
size: few
D: .
V: TRBV20-1

CDR3: CATSAQGQGYEQYF
DNA: TGTGCCACCAGTGCCCAGGGACAGGGCTACGAGCAGTACTTC
J: TRBJ2-7
size: .
D: TRBD1
V: TRBV2

CDR3: CATSDTAGQGVNQETQYF
DNA: TGTGCCACCAGTGATACAGCGGGACAGGGGGTTAACCAAGAGACCCAGTACTTC
J: TRBJ2-5
size: .
D: TRBD1
V: TRBV24-1

CDR3: CASSRGAQGRETQYF
DNA: TGTGCCAGCAGCCGGGGTGCCCAGGGGAGAGAGACCCAGTACTTC
J: TRBJ2-5
size: many
D: .
V: TRBV7-6

CDR3: CASGRLASYEQYF
DNA: TGTGCCAGCGGGCGACTAGCGTCCTACGAGCAGTACTTC
J: TRBJ2-7
size: .
D: TRBD2
V: TRBV7-3

CDR3: CASSQGYASSSSYEQYF
DNA: TGCGCCAGCAGCCAAGGATACGCTTCCTCGAGCTCCTACGAGCAGTACTTC
J: TRBJ2-7
size: .
D: .
V: TRBV4-1

CDR3: CSARQGGARETQYF
DNA: TGCAGCGCTAGACAGGGGGGGGCCAGAGAGACCCAGTACTTC
J: TRBJ2-5
size: .
D: TRBD1
V: TRBV29-1

CDR3: CASSQEKGVNTIYF
DNA: TGCGCCAGCAGCCAAGAGAAGGGGGTAAACACCATATATTTT
J: TRBJ1-3
size: .
D: .
V: TRBV7-2

CDR3: CASSPDTKETQYF
DNA: TGTGCCAGCAGCCCGGACACCAAAGAGACCCAGTACTTC
J: TRBJ2-5
size: many
D: .
V: TRBV7-8

CDR3: CATSDDRVPQETQYF
DNA: TGTGCCACCAGTGATGACAGGGTTCCCCAAGAGACCCAGTACTTC
J: TRBJ2-5
size: .
D: TRBD1
V: TRBV24-1

CDR3: CASSSSQGSATEAFF
DNA: TGTGCCAGCAGTAGTTCCCAGGGGAGTGCCACTGAAGCTTTCTTT
J: TRBJ1-1
size: .
D: .
V: TRBV2

CDR3: CSVETGASSGANVLTF
DNA: TGCAGCGTCGAGACAGGGGCAAGCTCTGGGGCCAACGTCCTGACTTTC
J: TRBJ2-6
size: many
D: TRBD1
V: TRBV29-1

CDR3: CASSLVSGKSYEQYF
DNA: TGTGCCAGCAGCTTAGTTTCGGGAAAATCCTACGAGCAGTACTTC
J: TRBJ2-7
size: many
D: .
V: TRBV7-2

CDR3: CASISLGLNTEAFF
DNA: TGTGCCAGCATTAGTCTGGGGTTGAACACTGAAGCTTTCTTT
J: TRBJ1-1
size: .
D: .
V: TRBV6-5

CDR3: CASSYPEDEKLFF
DNA: TGTGCCAGCAGTTACCCGGAGGATGAAAAACTGTTTTTT
J: TRBJ1-4
size: .
D: .
V: TRBV7-9

CDR3: CASSSKQRDNSPLHF
DNA: TGTGCCAGCAGTTCCAAACAGCGAGATAATTCACCCCTCCACTTT
J: TRBJ1-6
size: many
D: .
V: TRBV6-1

CDR3: CASSQDWGLGEQYF
DNA: TGTGCCAGCAGCCAAGATTGGGGGCTCGGCGAGCAGTACTTC
J: TRBJ2-7
size: .
D: .
V: TRBV7-3

CDR3: CASSLTSGREQYF
DNA: TGTGCCAGCAGTTTAACTAGCGGGAGGGAGCAGTACTTC
J: TRBJ2-7
size: .
D: TRBD2
V: TRBV10-3

CDR3: CASSLEGSGRENEQFF
DNA: TGTGCCAGCAGCTTAGAAGGTAGCGGGAGGGAGAATGAGCAGTTCTTC
J: TRBJ2-1
size: .
D: TRBD2
V: TRBV7-8

CDR3: CATSRDHRTKNYGYTF
DNA: TGTGCCACCAGCAGAGATCATAGGACAAAAAACTATGGCTACACCTTC
J: TRBJ1-2
size: .
D: .
V: TRBV15

CDR3: CASSFAGQETQYF
DNA: TGTGCCAGCAGCTTCGCAGGGCAAGAGACCCAGTACTTC
J: TRBJ2-5
size: many
D: .
V: TRBV7-2

CDR3: CASSVGGYNSPLHF
DNA: TGTGCCAGCAGCGTAGGGGGTTATAATTCACCCCTCCACTTT
J: TRBJ1-6
size: few
D: .
V: TRBV9

CDR3: CASSLVDRTKETQYF
DNA: TGCGCCAGCAGCTTGGTCGACAGGACTAAAGAGACCCAGTACTTC
J: TRBJ2-5
size: .
D: .
V: TRBV5-1

CDR3: CASSTRDSSMGYTF
DNA: TGTGCCAGCAGCACCCGGGACTCATCTATGGGCTACACCTTC
J: TRBJ1-2
size: few
D: .
V: TRBV11-3

CDR3: CASSPGTGGIQPQHF
DNA: TGTGCCAGCAGCCCCGGGACAGGGGGGATTCAGCCCCAGCATTTT
J: TRBJ1-5
size: .
D: TRBD1
V: TRBV7-2

CDR3: CASSSDRGYNQPQHF
DNA: TGTGCCAGCAGCTCGGACAGGGGCTATAATCAGCCCCAGCATTTT
J: TRBJ1-5
size: .
D: TRBD1
V: TRBV7-2

CDR3: CASSPLQRYEQYF
DNA: TGTGCCAGCTCACCACTACAGCGCTACGAGCAGTACTTC
J: TRBJ2-7
size: .
D: .
V: TRBV10-1

CDR3: CTSSPKGSYEQYF
DNA: TGTACCAGCAGCCCCAAGGGCTCCTACGAGCAGTACTTC
J: TRBJ2-7
size: .
D: .
V: TRBV7-2

CDR3: CASSNKGTGNTEAFF
DNA: TGTGCCAGCAGTAATAAAGGGACGGGGAACACTGAAGCTTTCTTT
J: TRBJ1-1
size: .
D: .
V: TRBV6-1

CDR3: CASSRRLGGYEQYF
DNA: TGTGCCAGCAGCCGAAGACTAGGAGGGTACGAGCAGTACTTC
J: TRBJ2-7
size: .
D: .
V: TRBV7-9

CDR3: CASSRFSTVGGQPQHF
DNA: TGTGCCAGCAGTCGTTTCTCGACAGTAGGGGGGCAGCCCCAGCATTTT
J: TRBJ1-5
size: .
D: .
V: TRBV12-3/TRBV12-4

CDR3: CSVDGTGGGYEQYF
DNA: TGCAGCGTTGATGGGACAGGGGGCGGTTACGAGCAGTACTTC
J: TRBJ2-7
size: .
D: TRBD1
V: TRBV29-1

CDR3: CSVVRDRAKNTEAFF
DNA: TGCAGCGTTGTACGGGACAGGGCAAAGAACACTGAAGCTTTCTTT
J: TRBJ1-1
size: .
D: TRBD1
V: TRBV29-1

CDR3: CASSFFPGLAGADEQYF
DNA: TGTGCCAGCAGCTTTTTCCCGGGACTAGCGGGAGCCGACGAGCAGTACTTC
J: TRBJ2-7
size: .
D: TRBD2
V: TRBV7-6

CDR3: CASSVGASVLTF
DNA: TGTGCCAGCAGCGTGGGGGCCAGCGTCCTGACTTTC
J: TRBJ2-6
size: .
D: .
V: TRBV7-6

CDR3: CATSDAGTRVFQETQYF
DNA: TGTGCCACCAGTGACGCCGGGACTAGGGTGTTCCAAGAGACCCAGTACTTC
J: TRBJ2-5
size: .
D: TRBD2
V: TRBV24-1

CDR3: CASSRREGPYEQYF
DNA: TGTGCCAGCAGTAGGCGGGAGGGCCCCTACGAGCAGTACTTC
J: TRBJ2-7
size: few
D: TRBD2
V: TRBV2

CDR3: CAISDDEGFEQYF
DNA: TGTGCCATCAGTGACGATGAGGGGTTCGAGCAGTACTTC
J: TRBJ2-7
size: many
D: .
V: TRBV10-3

CDR3: CASSLAGQDKDFF
DNA: TGCGCCAGCAGCTTGGCGGGACAGGACAAGGATTTCTTT
J: TRBJ1-1
size: few
D: TRBD1
V: TRBV5-1

CDR3: CASSLDRGFVTEAFF
DNA: TGTGCCAGCAGCCTAGACAGGGGCTTCGTCACTGAAGCTTTCTTT
J: TRBJ1-1
size: few
D: TRBD1
V: TRBV7-2

CDR3: CATSRDRGAGMTF
DNA: TGTGCCACCAGCAGAGATCGAGGGGCAGGGATGACTTTC
J: TRBJ2-6
size: .
D: .
V: TRBV15

CDR3: CASSQQDSLNYGYTF
DNA: TGCGCCAGCAGCCAACAGGACAGCCTTAACTATGGCTACACCTTC
J: TRBJ1-2
size: many
D: .
V: TRBV4-3

CDR3: CASSTDYSGANVLTF
DNA: TGCGCCAGTTCGACTGATTACTCTGGGGCCAACGTCCTGACTTTC
J: TRBJ2-6
size: few
D: .
V: TRBV5-1

CDR3: CSARIHSNQPQHF
DNA: TGCAGTGCAAGGATCCATAGCAATCAGCCCCAGCATTTT
J: TRBJ1-5
size: .
D: .
V: TRBV20-1

CDR3: CAISRGFMNTEAFF
DNA: TGTGCCATCAGTCGGGGTTTCATGAACACTGAAGCTTTCTTT
J: TRBJ1-1
size: many
D: .
V: TRBV10-3

CDR3: CSAPRGANEKLFF
DNA: TGCAGTGCGCCGAGAGGTGCTAATGAAAAACTGTTTTTT
J: TRBJ1-4
size: few
D: .
V: TRBV20-1

CDR3: CASSLVRDRGDEQYF
DNA: TGCGCCAGCAGCTTGGTCCGGGACAGGGGTGACGAGCAGTACTTC
J: TRBJ2-7
size: few
D: TRBD1
V: TRBV5-1

CDR3: CASSLSGDYGYTF
DNA: TGTGCCAGCAGCCTGTCGGGGGACTATGGCTACACCTTC
J: TRBJ1-2
size: .
D: .
V: TRBV7-3